This TCR beta chain was identified during a study of blood T cells in healthy people across ages. Whole-study results and caveats: Long-lived and aged donors differed, with more naive CD4+ cells and higher diversity in the long-lived. A strong correlation was seen between TCR beta diversity and naive T cell percentage.

Sample-barcoded 5' priming and a J-beta primer mix drove a second PCR of roughly 6 to 12 cycles. Through a template-switch adaptor with 12 random nucleotides, each cDNA molecule received a tag. CDR3-containing paired-end reads numbered at least 2.5 million in each sample. One entry per CDR3 protein results from TCRdb running MiXCR on the 5' RACE reads. The table records around 1,500,000 distinct CDR3 sequences, 28% of them present only once. In regard to this clonotype: What it binds is unknown.

Trimming left V 4 bases short and J 4 bases short, with 15 bases between. Germline V gene sequence: CDR1 LGHNA, CDR2 YSLEER. The length of the CDR3 is 15 residues. Sequenced: blood. The V and J genes are TRBV4-3 and TRBJ2-3; D uncertain. The sequence was collected from a woman in her thirties in good health. CDR3 residues: CASSRGPSGADTQYF. In DNA, the CDR3 is TGCGCCAGCAGCCGCGGACCGTCGGGCGCAGATACGCAGTATTTT.